Shown below are 21 T cell receptor beta chains from a single sample sequenced in a study of cytomegalovirus exposure and HLA in healthy donors. Researchers ran the PCR with 60 Vbeta and 13 Jbeta primers. Sequencing used immunoSEQ multiplex PCR; TCRdb keeps in-frame clones, though not all of them. The data show about 120,000 clones, around three fifths seen once. The sequenced material came from PBMCs. The receptors were sampled from a woman aged 40 to 55 in good health and CMV-seropositive.

This chain links TRBV2 with TRBJ2-5; 7 bases line up with TRBD1. The germline V gene has CDR1 SNHLY and CDR2 FYNNEI. Trimming at V came to 4 bases and at J to 7 bases, leaving 9 bases not matched to a gene. CDR3 length: 14 amino acids. The CDR3 reads CASSVGTGVVTQYF. CDR3 coding DNA: TGTGCCAGCAGTGTGGGTACAGGGGTTGTGACCCAGTACTTC.

This clone was observed a single time. The V and J genes are TRBV7-9 and TRBJ1-1; D remains ambiguous. Trimming cost V 6 bases and J 3 bases, with 8 bases left between them. The CDR3 has 12 residues. The germline V gene encodes CDR1 SEHNR and CDR2 FQNEAQ (reference sequence). Here the CDR3 reads CASSPPYTEAFF. CDR3 DNA sequence: TGTGCCAGCAGTCCTCCCTACACTGAAGCTTTCTTT.

The chain employs TRBV25-1 and TRBJ1-1, with 7 positions matching TRBD1. The CDR3 contains 15 residues. Looked up from germline, CDR1 is MGHDK and CDR2 is SYGVNS. V shed 6 bases and J 1 base; nucleotides not matched to a gene: 8. CDR3 DNA sequence: TGTGCCAGCAGGAGACAGGGTTCTGCGAACACTGAAGCTTTCTTT. Amino acids: CASRRQGSANTEAFF. Using reference TRBV25-1 and TRBJ1-1 for the parts outside the CDR3, the full variable domain is EADIYQTPRYLVIGTGKKITLECSQTMGHDKMYWYQQDPGMELHLIHYSYGVNSTEKGDLSSESTVSRIRTEHFPLTLESARPSHTSQYLCASRRQGSANTEAFFGQGTRLTVV.

The chain is built from TRBV30 and TRBJ2-3; D remains ambiguous. Trimming removed 3 bases at V and 5 bases at J, with 9 bases between. The CDR3 covers 12 residues. Germline CDR1 is GTSNPN and CDR2 is SVGIG (reference sequence). CDR3 sequence (DNA): TGTGCCTGGAGCACGGGTCGAGATACGCAGTATTTT. Translated: CAWSTGRDTQYF.

The table lists this clone with a count of one. The junction departs from the called germline gene at one end, perhaps through a read error. The rearrangement links TRBV29-1 to TRBJ1-2; 7 bases match TRBD1. Per germline, CDR1 SQVTM and CDR2 ANQGSEA. The CDR3 is 14 residues long. The CDR3 coding sequence is TGCAGCGTGCAAGCCGGGACAGCTAACTATGGCTACCCCTTC. This gives the protein CSVQAGTANYGYPF.

This chain connects TRBV6-5 to TRBJ1-1; a possible D gene is TRBD1 (5 bases). Germline lookup yields CDR1 MNHEY and CDR2 SVGAGI. V gave up 0 bases and J gave up 0 bases, with 11 bases separating them. The length of the CDR3 is 16 residues. In DNA form, the CDR3 reads TGTGCCAGCAGTTACTCTATAGGGGATATGAACACTGAAGCTTTCTTT. Translating it yields CASSYSIGDMNTEAFF.

The chain couples TRBV29-1 to TRBJ1-1; D is perhaps TRBD1 (6 bases). Germline assignment: CDR1 SQVTM and CDR2 ANQGSEA. This CDR3 region has 12 residues. V was clipped by 5 bases and J by 1 base, with 8 bases between them. Here the CDR3 reads CSVHRANTEAFF. CDR3 sequence (DNA): TGCAGCGTTCACAGGGCGAACACTGAAGCTTTCTTT.

The J gene is TRBJ2-7, the V gene TRBV4-2, with TRBD2 matching 8 bases. V shed 0 bases and J 5 bases; nucleotides not matched to a gene: 12. Germline CDR1 LGHNA, CDR2 YNFKEQ. The length of the CDR3 is 17 residues. The CDR3 nucleotides are TGTGCCAGCAGCCAAGATGGGGGGAGCGGGAGCGTACACGAGCAGTACTTC. This gives the protein CASSQDGGSGSVHEQYF.

The rearrangement links TRBV5-4 to TRBJ2-7, with 11 bases identical to TRBD2. The V gene's germline CDR1 is SGHNT and CDR2 YYREEE (reference sequence). Trimming took 4 bases from V and 5 from J; bases not matched to a gene: 8. The CDR3 spans 15 residues. Written as DNA, the CDR3 is TGTGCCAGCAGCCAGTCCGGGACTAGCGGCGACGAGCAGTACTTC. Translation gives CASSQSGTSGDEQYF.

The V call is TRBV7-6, the J call TRBJ2-7; 7 bases match TRBD2. Germline V gene data show CDR1 as SGHVS and CDR2 as FNYEAQ. V shed 5 bases and J 4 bases; nucleotides not matched to a gene: 11. This CDR3 contains 15 residues. The CDR3 region has the DNA TGTGCCAGCAGCCCAAGGGAGGGACGCTGGTACGAGCAGTACTTC. Its translation is CASSPREGRWYEQYF. The full variable domain, with the rest looked up from reference TRBV7-6 and TRBJ2-7, is GAGVSQSPRYKVTKRGQDVALRCDPISGHVSLYWYRQALGQGPEFLTYFNYEAQQDKSGLPNDRFSAERPEGSISTLTIQRTEQRDSAMYRCASSPREGRWYEQYFGPGTRLTVT.

This clone has just one count. Its ends do not fully match the called genes, so a read error is possible. V gene TRBV7-9 combines with J gene TRBJ1-1, with 7 nucleotides matching TRBD1. The length of the CDR3 is 12 residues. From germline, CDR1 is SEHNR and CDR2 FQNEAQ (reference sequence). CDR3 loop: CSSSLDTGVAFF. The CDR3 DNA is TGTTCCAGCAGCTTAGATACAGGGGTAGCTTTCTTT.

This clone has a handful of counts. The chain is built from TRBV6-6 and TRBJ1-5; the D is unclear. V was shortened by 6 bases and J by 1 base, with 16 bases between the two germline ends. The CDR3 has 16 amino acids. The germline V gene has CDR1 MNHNY and CDR2 SVGAGI (reference sequence). The CDR3 region has the DNA TGTGCCAGCAGGAACGCCCAGGCCGTAAGCAATCAGCCCCAGCATTTT. This sequence encodes CASRNAQAVSNQPQHF.

A word on this clone: The junction differs from germline at one of its ends, possibly a read error. The chain carries TRBV2 and TRBJ2-7; either TRBD1 or TRBD2 may supply D (6 bases each). This CDR3 has 13 amino acids. Germline CDR1 and CDR2: SNHLY and FYNNEI. The CDR3 protein is CASREGGPYEQYF. The CDR3 DNA is TGTGCCAGCCGTGAGGGGGGACCATACGAGCAGTACTTC.

This clone was seen only a few times. The chain combines TRBV6-5 with TRBJ2-6; TRBD2 aligns across 11 bases. V shed 10 bases and J 0 bases; nucleotides not matched to a gene: 2. From germline, CDR1 is MNHEY and CDR2 SVGAGI. The CDR3 covers 15 residues. The CDR3 nucleotides are TGTGCCACGACTAGCGGGGACTCTGGGGCCAACGTCCTGACTTTC. It codes for CATTSGDSGANVLTF.

The J gene is TRBJ1-6, the V gene TRBV27; D is unresolved. The CDR3 is made up of 13 amino acids. V was shortened by 1 base and J by 9 bases, with 7 bases between the two germline ends. The V gene's germline CDR1 is MNHEY and CDR2 SMNVEV (reference sequence). The CDR3 region is CASSLFLPSPLHF. In nucleotides, the CDR3 is TGTGCCAGCAGTTTATTCCTCCCTTCACCCCTCCACTTT.

The J gene is TRBJ1-5, the V gene TRBV7-8; a possible D gene is TRBD1 (5 bases). The CDR3 consists of 19 residues. Germline CDR1 and CDR2: SGHVS and FQNEAQ. V was pared by 5 bases and J by 6 bases, with 29 bases between. CDR3 protein: CASSRVVRGTVVRTQPQHF. CDR3 nucleotides: TGTGCCAGCAGCCGCGTGGTTCGGGGGACCGTTGTTAGGACTCAGCCCCAGCATTTT.

The chain uses TRBV18 and TRBJ1-1; D is possibly TRBD1 (6 bases). The V gene lost 5 bases and the J gene lost 6 bases, with 19 bases spanning the gap. The length of the CDR3 is 15 residues. Germline CDR1 is KGHSH and CDR2 is LQKENI. CDR3 sequence (DNA): TGTGCCAGCTCAGACCAGAGGGGGGGGGCGGCTGAAGCTTTCTTT. This encodes CASSDQRGGAAEAFF.

The rearrangement links TRBV5-1 to TRBJ2-7; 8 bases line up with TRBD2. J lost 1 base, V lost 1 base, and 4 bases had no gene match. CDR1 is SGHRS and CDR2 is YFSETQ in the germline V gene. The CDR3 loop spans 15 amino acids. For the CDR3, the DNA is TGCGCCAGCAGCTTGTTCAGCGGGAGTTCCTACGAGCAGTACTTC. This translates into CASSLFSGSSYEQYF.

The chain couples TRBV19 to TRBJ2-7, with 7 positions matching TRBD2. CDR1 and CDR2 (germline): LNHDA, SQIVND (reference sequence). This CDR3 has 14 amino acids. The junction had 6 bases not matched to a gene; V was cut back by 6 bases and J by 1 base. The CDR3 reads CASSLVGGSYEQYF. The DNA for the CDR3 is TGTGCCAGTAGCCTTGTGGGGGGGTCCTACGAGCAGTACTTC.

The genes are TRBV15 and TRBJ2-1, with D maybe TRBD2 (6 bases). The CDR3 has 16 residues. Looked up from germline, CDR1 is LNHNV and CDR2 is YYDKDF (reference sequence). V was trimmed by 1 base and J by 1 base, leaving 11 bases between them. CDR3 DNA sequence: TGTGCCACCAGCAGAGGGAGGGCGGGTTCCTACAATGAGCAGTTCTTC. Amino acids: CATSRGRAGSYNEQFF.

This clone was seen a handful of times. The rearrangement links TRBV7-6 to TRBJ2-7, with a weak D call TRBD1 (6 bases). The CDR3 consists of 15 residues. Germline values: CDR1 SGHVS, CDR2 FNYEAQ. The V end lost 4 bases, the J end lost 0 bases, and 13 bases lay between the germline ends. CDR3 protein: CASSSGPTGSYEQYF. DNA for the CDR3: TGTGCCAGCAGCTCCGGTCCGACAGGCTCCTACGAGCAGTACTTC. The full variable domain, rest sourced from reference TRBV7-6 and TRBJ2-7, is GAGVSQSPRYKVTKRGQDVALRCDPISGHVSLYWYRQALGQGPEFLTYFNYEAQQDKSGLPNDRFSAERPEGSISTLTIQRTEQRDSAMYRCASSSGPTGSYEQYFGPGTRLTVT.